One and the same sample provided the 26 T cell receptor beta chains below, sequenced in a study of blood T cells in healthy people across ages. A sample-barcoded 5' primer and a J-beta primer mix were used in a second PCR of roughly 6 to 12 cycles. TCRdb re-called the 5' RACE reads through MiXCR, storing one row per CDR3 protein. This sample yields about 670,000 distinct CDR3 sequences, of which 45% to 60% are seen a single time; 13% belongs to the top ten. The sample was blood. These receptors originate from a woman aged 80 or over in good health.

The V and J genes are TRBV5-1 and TRBJ1-2; 8 bases match TRBD1. The CDR3 length is 14 residues. CDR1 is SGHRS and CDR2 is YFSETQ in the germline V gene. Trimming cost V 0 bases and J 6 bases; bases outside gene matches: 4. The CDR3 coding sequence is TGCGCCAGCAGCTTGGAGCAGACAGGGGATGGCTACACCTTC. It codes for CASSLEQTGDGYTF.

A remark on this clonotype: This may be a read error, as it is one base from a much larger clone. The rearrangement uses TRBV11-2 and TRBJ2-1; D not resolved. CDR3 size: 15 residues. Germline CDR1 and CDR2: SGHAT and FQNNGV. The CDR3 reads CVSSLGQISYNEQFF. The CDR3 coding sequence is TGTGTCAGCAGCTTAGGGCAGATCTCCTACAATGAGCAGTTCTTC.

There are a few counts of this clonotype. The chain is built from TRBV6-2 or TRBV6-3 and TRBJ2-2, with 12 bases fitting TRBD2. The V gene's germline CDR1 is MNHEY and CDR2 SVGEGT. J gave up 4 bases and V 6 bases, and 3 bases lay outside the gene matches. This CDR3 contains 15 residues. CDR3: CASSRTSGATGELFF. CDR3 DNA sequence: TGTGCCAGCAGCCGGACTAGCGGGGCCACCGGGGAGCTGTTTTTT.

This clonotype was observed a handful of times. This chain uses TRBV12-3 or TRBV12-4 with TRBJ2-1; TRBD2 matches at 10 bases. The CDR3 is 17 residues long. Germline trimming cut 5 bases from V and 14 bases from J; bases unmatched to any gene: 21. CDR3 nucleotide sequence: TGTGCCAGCAGTCGGCTAGGAAGGAGACTAGCGGGCCCGGTGGAGTTCTTC. The encoded protein is CASSRLGRRLAGPVEFF.

The sample holds many counts of this clonotype. This chain links TRBV28 with TRBJ2-7; D not certain. V lost 6 bases to trimming and J lost 3 bases, with 18 bases between them. The CDR3 totals 15 residues. Germline V gives CDR1 MDHEN, CDR2 SYDVKM. Here the CDR3 reads CASRPERISVYEQYF. In nucleotides, the CDR3 is TGTGCCAGCAGGCCCGAAAGAATCTCCGTCTACGAGCAGTACTTC.

The J gene is TRBJ1-2, the V gene TRBV3-1; 9 bases match TRBD1. Looked up from germline, CDR1 is LGHDT and CDR2 is YNNKEL (reference sequence). Unmatched junction bases numbered 7, after V lost 6 bases and J lost 8 bases. This CDR3 spans 13 amino acids. The CDR3 reads CASSGWTGEGYTF. As DNA, the CDR3 is TGTGCCAGCAGTGGGTGGACAGGGGAAGGCTACACCTTC.

This clonotype was observed a few times. The chain joins TRBV7-2 to TRBJ2-5, with D possibly called TRBD1 or TRBD2 (5 bases each). The CDR3 length is 14 residues. CDR1 and CDR2 from the germline V gene are SGHTA and FQGNSA. V was shortened by 5 bases and J by 2 bases, with 12 bases between the two germline ends. The CDR3 region is CASSPAGRQETQYF. In DNA, the CDR3 is TGTGCCAGCAGCCCTGCAGGGAGACAAGAGACCCAGTACTTC.

This clonotype was seen a few times. The V gene is TRBV27, the J gene TRBJ2-5; D is undetermined. The better agreement between TRBJ2-7 and the DNA end casts doubt on the J call. The CDR3 runs 14 residues. Germline CDR1 and CDR2: MNHEY and SMNVEV (reference sequence). CDR3 bases: TGTGCCAGCAGTGTAAGGCCCCGAGGCCACGAGCAGTACTTC. Its protein is CASSVRPRGHEQYF.

Notes on this clonotype: Relative to the germline gene, one junction end is altered; a read error may explain this. The CDR3 nucleotides are TGTGCCAGCAGCCGGTCGGGGAACTATGGCTGCACCTTC. This encodes CASSRSGNYGCTF. The chain links TRBV3-1 to TRBJ1-2; no firm D call. CDR3 length: 13 residues. Germline CDR1 reads LGHDT; CDR2 reads YNNKEL (reference sequence).

A remark on this clonotype: At one end the junction does not follow the germline gene, possibly because of a read error. V and J are TRBV6-6 and TRBJ2-1; 8 bases line up with TRBD1. CDR1 MNHNY and CDR2 SVGAGI come from the germline V gene (reference sequence). This CDR3 contains 15 residues. For the CDR3, the DNA is TGCGCCGGCAGTACCCCGACAGGGGTAAAAGGTAAGCAGTTCTTC. Its translation is CAGSTPTGVKGKQFF.

For this clonotype: A much larger clone lies one base from this, so it may be a read error. V usage is TRBV12-3 or TRBV12-4 and J usage is TRBJ2-1; 15 bases are a match to TRBD2. V was clipped by 6 bases and J by 10 bases; unmatched bases: 7. This CDR3 comprises 15 residues. The CDR3 protein is CASSPGTSGRKEQFF. In DNA, the CDR3 is TGTGCCAGCAGCCCTGGGACTAGCGGGAGGAAGGAGCAGTTCTTC.

This clonotype was observed once. The rearrangement links TRBV2 to TRBJ2-5; 15 bases line up with TRBD2. The tail of the sequence fits TRBJ2-7 better, so the J call may be wrong. Germline V gives CDR1 SNHLY, CDR2 FYNNEI. The CDR3 is made up of 16 amino acids. The CDR3 DNA sequence: TGTGCCAGCAGAGGACTAGCGGGAGGGTCTACGAGCGAGCAGTACTTC. It translates to CASRGLAGGSTSEQYF.

This clonotype was picked up many times. The chain is built from TRBV5-1 and TRBJ2-1; D unresolved. The CDR3 runs 14 residues. Germline CDR1 SGHRS, CDR2 YFSETQ. Trimming cost V 4 bases and J 6 bases, with 14 bases left between them. The CDR3 protein is CASSPPSGANEQFF. The CDR3 coding sequence is TGCGCCAGCAGCCCTCCTTCCGGAGCCAATGAGCAGTTCTTC.

The J gene is TRBJ1-4, the V gene TRBV4-2; no clear D gene. CDR3 length: 14 amino acids. Germline V gene data show CDR1 as LGHNA and CDR2 as YNFKEQ. The V end lost 0 bases, the J end lost 6 bases, and 8 bases lay between the germline ends. The CDR3 DNA follows: TGTGCCAGCAGCCAAGACGACGCTTATGAAAAACTGTTTTTT. Translating it yields CASSQDDAYEKLFF.

The rearrangement links TRBV2 to TRBJ1-4; 12 nucleotides agree with TRBD1. CDR3 length equals 15 residues. Germline loops: CDR1 SNHLY, CDR2 FYNNEI. The junction had 5 bases not matched to a gene; V was cut back by 5 bases and J by 7 bases. The chain's CDR3 is CASSPGTGGGEKLFF. The CDR3 DNA is TGTGCCAGCAGTCCCGGGACAGGGGGCGGTGAAAAACTGTTTTTT.

This clonotype showed up many times. The chain carries TRBV3-1 and TRBJ2-3, with D uncertain. The CDR3 contains 18 residues. V was pared by 1 base and J by 3 bases, with 20 bases between. Germline V gene sequence: CDR1 LGHDT, CDR2 YNNKEL (reference sequence). Here the CDR3 reads CASSQGAVSGLGTDTQYF. DNA for the CDR3: TGTGCCAGCAGCCAAGGGGCCGTTAGTGGGCTCGGGACAGATACGCAGTATTTT.

Here the CDR3 DNA reads TGTGCCACCAGCAATGGCAGGGGGACAGATGAGCAGTTCTTC. As protein: CATSNGRGTDEQFF. The chain carries TRBV15 and TRBJ2-1, with 7 bases that match TRBD1. V lost 4 bases to trimming and J lost 8 bases; unmatched junction nucleotides: 8. The CDR3 contains 14 residues. From germline, CDR1 is LNHNV and CDR2 YYDKDF (reference sequence). Full variable domain (missing parts from reference TRBV15 and TRBJ2-1): DAMVIQNPRYQVTQFGKPVTLSCSQTLNHNVMYWYQQKSSQAPKLLFHYYDKDFNNEADTPDNFQSRRPNTSFCFLDIRSPGLGDTAMYLCATSNGRGTDEQFFGPGTRLTVL.

This clonotype has at least ten counts. J is TRBJ1-6 and V is TRBV20-1; possibly TRBD1 for D (6 bases). The V gene lost 5 bases and the J gene lost 4 bases, with 12 bases spanning the gap. Germline-derived CDR1 and CDR2 are DFQATT and SNEGSKA (reference sequence). CDR3 length equals 14 residues. The CDR3 region has the DNA TGCAGTGCTCCGGACAGACTTTATAATTCACCCCTCCACTTT. This gives the protein CSAPDRLYNSPLHF.

This clonotype was detected a few times. The genes are TRBV5-6 and TRBJ2-7; possibly TRBD1 for D (6 bases). The CDR3 is 14 amino acids. The V and J ends lost 4 bases and 6 bases respectively, with 17 bases between them. Germline loops: CDR1 SGHDT, CDR2 YYEEEE. The CDR3 DNA is TGTGCCAGCAGCGACGGGACATTATCTTTCGAGCAGTACTTC. It translates to CASSDGTLSFEQYF.

This clonotype has at least ten counts. The chain combines TRBV5-1 with TRBJ2-5; D is ambiguous. This CDR3 spans 14 amino acids. Germline lookup yields CDR1 SGHRS and CDR2 YFSETQ. Trimming took off 0 bases at V and 5 bases at J, with 11 bases between the two ends. The chain's CDR3 is CASSLANIGETQYF. The CDR3, as DNA: TGCGCCAGCAGCTTGGCCAACATTGGCGAGACCCAGTACTTC.

To note about this clonotype: The junction shows a germline mismatch at one end, possibly a read error. V usage is TRBV20-1 and J usage is TRBJ1-2; 7 nucleotides agree with TRBD1. This CDR3 is 15 amino acids long. Looked up from germline, CDR1 is DFQATT and CDR2 is SNEGSKA (reference sequence). The CDR3 bases are TGCAGTGCTAGTAAGGCGGGACAGCCTAACGATGGCTACACCTTC. Translated: CSASKAGQPNDGYTF.

In its sample, this clonotype was seen many times. The chain is built from TRBV11-3 and TRBJ2-1; TRBD2 is a possible D gene (6 bases). This CDR3 has 15 residues. Trimming removed 8 bases from V and 0 bases from J, with 14 bases in between. Looked up from germline, CDR1 is SGHNT and CDR2 is YENEEA. CDR3 sequence reads: CASSWGVSSYNEQFF. The CDR3 DNA is TGTGCCAGCTCCTGGGGGGTGAGCTCCTACAATGAGCAGTTCTTC.

The rearrangement joins TRBV12-3 or TRBV12-4 to TRBJ2-4; 9 bases are shared with TRBD1. The last part of the DNA fits TRBJ2-7 better; the J call may be wrong. The CDR3 is 14 residues long. The CDR3 nucleotides read TGTGCCAGCAGGAAGGGACAGGGAGGCTACGAGCAGTACTTC. Its protein is CASRKGQGGYEQYF.

The genes are TRBV7-9 and TRBJ2-5; 12 bases are a match to TRBD2. The DNA end lines up better with TRBJ2-7; the J call may be wrong. The germline V gene has CDR1 SEHNR and CDR2 FQNEAQ (reference sequence). There are 14 residues in the CDR3. The DNA of the CDR3 is TGTGCCAGCAGTATGACTAGCGGGAGTTACGAGCAGTACTTC. Protein sequence: CASSMTSGSYEQYF.

The V call is TRBV18, the J call TRBJ2-7, with a tentative D call TRBD2 (5 bases). V shed 5 bases and J shed 0 bases, with 11 bases lying between them. CDR3 length equals 14 residues. Germline CDR1 KGHSH, CDR2 LQKENI. The CDR3 loop reads CASSISGNSYEQYF. In nucleotides, the CDR3 is TGTGCCAGCTCAATAAGCGGTAACTCCTACGAGCAGTACTTC.

This rearrangement joins TRBV12-3 or TRBV12-4 to TRBJ2-3; possible D gene TRBD1, 6 bases. CDR3 size: 15 residues. The ends were cut back, 5 bases at V and 7 bases at J, with 19 bases in the middle. The CDR3 sequence is CASSIPRGITYTQYF. The CDR3 region has the DNA TGTGCCAGCAGTATCCCCAGGGGAATTACTTATACGCAGTATTTT.